Described below is a single TCR beta chain sequence and its context. Germline assignment: CDR1 KGHDR and CDR2 SFDVKD. V trimming: 5 bases; J trimming: 7 bases; junction bases outside the gene matches: 14. The CDR3 contains 17 residues. This entry is derived from a study of blood T cells in healthy people across ages. A sample-barcoded 5' primer and a J-beta primer mix were used in a second PCR of roughly 7 to 12 cycles. A template-switch adaptor containing 12 random nucleotides labeled each cDNA molecule. TCRdb ran MiXCR on the 5' RACE reads and lists one entry per CDR3 protein. The table lists 700,000 to 850,000 distinct CDR3 sequences, 50% to 65% of them singletons. Donors gave around 10 milliliters of peripheral blood apiece.

This receptor was identified in a man at least 80 years old in good health. The specimen sequenced was blood. The chain links TRBV24-1 to TRBJ2-1; 9 positions agree with TRBD2. CDR3 DNA: TGTGCCACCAGTGGAGAGGGAGCGGGAGGTCCCTTAAATGAGCAGTTCTTC. It yields the protein CATSGEGAGGPLNEQFF.